A single sample is the source of the 27 T cell receptor beta chains below, sequenced in a study of ipilimumab plus nivolumab after autologous stem cell transplantation. Libraries were prepared by immunoSEQ multiplex PCR; TCRdb keeps only in-frame clonotypes and omits some of them. The sample shows approximately 84,000 clones, more than 80% of them seen only once. The starting material was PBMCs, obtained in a trial of ipilimumab plus nivolumab as post-transplant consolidation. The receptors originated from a male donor with diffuse large B-cell lymphoma.

V is TRBV6-1 and J is TRBJ2-7; D may be TRBD1 or TRBD2 (5 bases each). The CDR3 is 14 residues long. V was trimmed by 3 bases and J by 3 bases, leaving 12 bases between them. CDR1 and CDR2 from the germline V gene are MNHNS and SASEGT. The CDR3 is CASSDPGRRYEQYF. The CDR3 DNA follows: TGTGCCAGCAGTGACCCGGGACGCCGCTACGAGCAGTACTTC.

The chain recombines TRBV27 with TRBJ2-3; D is possibly TRBD1 or TRBD2 (5 bases each). The CDR3 is 12 amino acids. The V gene's germline CDR1 is MNHEY and CDR2 SMNVEV (reference sequence). With 2 bases removed from V and 10 bases from J, the gap between germline ends came to 10 bases. CDR3 residues: CASSLGGSAQYF. CDR3 in DNA: TGTGCCAGCAGTTTAGGGGGTTCTGCGCAGTATTTT.

In its sample, this clone was seen once. This chain uses TRBV10-2 with TRBJ2-3; TRBD2 aligns across 8 bases. Germline V gene lookup returns CDR1 WSHSY and CDR2 SAAADI. The ends lost 5 bases at V and 2 bases at J; junction bases unmatched: 9. This CDR3 is built from 16 residues. CDR3 in DNA: TGCGCCAGCAGTAAGGGTCGGACTAGCAACACAGATACGCAGTATTTT. It specifies CASSKGRTSNTDTQYF.

This clone was seen once. The rearrangement links TRBV6-6 to TRBJ1-4; possibly TRBD1 for D (5 bases). Trimming shortened V by 0 bases and J by 10 bases, and 9 bases separated the two germline ends. CDR1 MNHNY and CDR2 SVGAGI come from the germline V gene (reference sequence). CDR3 length: 13 amino acids. In DNA, the CDR3 is TGTGCCAGCAGTTACTCCTCGGGGGGAAAACTGTTTTTT. Protein product: CASSYSSGGKLFF.

This chain uses TRBV27 with TRBJ2-3; D is ambiguous. The CDR3 covers 17 residues. Trimming stripped 2 bases from V and 0 bases from J, with 15 bases between. CDR1 is MNHEY and CDR2 is SMNVEV in the germline V gene (reference sequence). The DNA of the CDR3 is TGTGCCAGCAGTTTAGTTACAGCCTTACTGAGCACAGATACGCAGTATTTT. Its translation: CASSLVTALLSTDTQYF.

The rearrangement joins TRBV5-8 to TRBJ2-2, with D possibly being TRBD1 or TRBD2 (5 bases each). The V end lost 5 bases, the J end lost 4 bases, and 21 bases lay between the germline ends. The V gene's germline CDR1 is SGHTS and CDR2 YDEGEE. The CDR3 length is 17 residues. The chain's CDR3 is CASRLGGTGSLTGELFF. The DNA for the CDR3 is TGTGCCAGCAGACTGGGTGGGACCGGCTCCCTCACCGGGGAGCTGTTTTTT.

V usage is TRBV30 and J usage is TRBJ1-6; D is undetermined. CDR1 and CDR2 from the germline V gene are GTSNPN and SVGIG (reference sequence). The CDR3 consists of 16 residues. V lost 1 base, J lost 0 bases, and 10 bases lay in between. The chain's CDR3 is CAWSARVSSYNSPLHF. CDR3 DNA sequence: TGTGCCTGGAGTGCGAGAGTTAGCTCCTATAATTCACCCCTCCACTTT.

The rearrangement joins TRBV4-1 to TRBJ2-7; tentatively, D is TRBD1 (6 bases). V was shortened by 6 bases and J by 7 bases, with 16 bases between the two germline ends. In germline, CDR1 is MGHRA, CDR2 YSYEKL. CDR3 length equals 13 residues. The CDR3 DNA is TGCGCCAGCAGTGGGGGCGCCTCTAGGGAGCAGTACTTC. It encodes CASSGGASREQYF.

The rearrangement uses TRBV6-5 and TRBJ1-1, with 7 bases matching TRBD1. This CDR3 is built from 13 residues. Germline V gene data show CDR1 as MNHEY and CDR2 as SVGAGI. J gave up 5 bases and V 8 bases, and 8 bases lay outside the gene matches. CDR3 in amino acids: CASLRQGGTEAFF. CDR3 sequence (DNA): TGTGCCAGCCTCAGACAGGGTGGTACTGAAGCTTTCTTT.

The genes are TRBV11-1 and TRBJ2-5; TRBD1 aligns across 9 bases. Per the germline V gene, CDR1 is SGHAT and CDR2 is FQDESV (reference sequence). This CDR3 region has 14 residues. Trimming at V came to 4 bases and at J to 7 bases, leaving 7 bases not matched to a gene. In nucleotides, the CDR3 is TGTGCCAGCAGCTGGGCCCGACAGGGGGGGACCCAGTACTTC. This translates into CASSWARQGGTQYF. Variable domain in full (rest from reference TRBV11-1 and TRBJ2-5): EAEVAQSPRYKITEKSQAVAFWCDPISGHATLYWYRQILGQGPELLVQFQDESVVDDSQLPKDRFSAERLKGVDSTLKIQPAELGDSAMYLCASSWARQGGTQYFGPGTRLLVL.

The V gene is TRBV5-1, the J gene TRBJ2-6; possibly TRBD1 for D (6 bases). With 4 bases removed from V and 1 base from J, the gap between germline ends came to 15 bases. This CDR3 is built from 17 residues. Germline loops: CDR1 SGHRS, CDR2 YFSETQ. The CDR3 DNA reads TGCGCCAGCAGCGTCGCTGGACAGCAGTCTGGGGCCAACGTCCTGACTTTC. Protein sequence: CASSVAGQQSGANVLTF.

There are a few counts of this clone. This chain connects TRBV4-1 to TRBJ1-4; D may be TRBD1 (5 bases). V lost 0 bases to trimming and J lost 5 bases, with 13 bases between them. The germline CDR1 and CDR2 sequences are MGHRA and YSYEKL. The CDR3 has 16 residues. In DNA, the CDR3 is TGCGCCAGCAGCCAAGATTTTGGGGGGAGGAATGAAAAACTGTTTTTT. Amino acid sequence: CASSQDFGGRNEKLFF.

The chain has TRBV7-6 and TRBJ2-3, with TRBD1 matching 8 bases. V lost 4 bases and J lost 0; bases outside the gene matches: 9. CDR1 and CDR2 (germline): SGHVS, FNYEAQ. This CDR3 has 17 residues. The CDR3 reads CASSSWTGRASTDTQYF. The CDR3 nucleotides read TGTGCCAGCAGCTCGTGGACAGGGCGGGCCAGCACAGATACGCAGTATTTT.

CDR3 region: CASSMSGGDLGETQYF. The CDR3 DNA is TGTGCCAGTAGTATGTCCGGTGGGGACCTCGGGGAGACCCAGTACTTC. The J gene is TRBJ2-5, the V gene TRBV19; D is perhaps TRBD1 or TRBD2 (5 bases each). The germline gives CDR1 LNHDA, CDR2 SQIVND (reference sequence). The ends were cut back, 3 bases at V and 5 bases at J, with 19 bases in the middle. The CDR3 loop spans 16 amino acids.

J is TRBJ2-7 and V is TRBV7-3, with D maybe TRBD1 (5 bases). Trimming pared 4 bases from V and 3 bases from J, leaving 10 bases between. Per the germline V gene, CDR1 is SGHTA and CDR2 is FQGTGA. This CDR3 spans 13 amino acids. CDR3 residues: CASSYDRNYEQYF. CDR3 nucleotide sequence: TGTGCCAGCAGCTACGACAGAAACTACGAGCAGTACTTC.

The chain is built from TRBV18 and TRBJ2-3; a possible D gene is TRBD1 (6 bases). Trimming shortened V by 0 bases and J by 2 bases, and 9 bases separated the two germline ends. Germline CDR1 and CDR2: KGHSH and LQKENI. The CDR3 is made up of 15 amino acids. CDR3 bases: TGTGCCAGCTCACCACCGGGACAAGTCACAGATACGCAGTATTTT. It codes for CASSPPGQVTDTQYF.

The chain couples TRBV11-2 to TRBJ2-1, with TRBD2 identical over 11 bases. J lost 6 bases, V lost 2 bases, and 6 bases had no gene match. The CDR3 is made up of 16 amino acids. Germline-derived CDR1 and CDR2 are SGHAT and FQNNGV. The CDR3 coding sequence is TGTGCCAGCAGCTTATTTAGCGGGGGGGCCGTCAATGAGCAGTTCTTC. It yields the protein CASSLFSGGAVNEQFF.

The chain is built from TRBV7-2 and TRBJ1-1, with a weak D call TRBD1 (6 bases). CDR1 and CDR2 from the germline V gene are SGHTA and FQGNSA. Trimming cost V 1 base and J 3 bases, with 12 bases left between them. The CDR3 is 15 amino acids. The CDR3 DNA reads TGTGCCAGCAGCTTAGTTGACAGGAGCTACACTGAAGCTTTCTTT. This translates into CASSLVDRSYTEAFF.

The chain joins TRBV11-2 to TRBJ2-7, with D tentatively TRBD1 or TRBD2 (5 bases each). V lost 4 bases and J 6 bases, leaving 16 bases between the germline ends. Germline loops: CDR1 SGHAT, CDR2 FQNNGV. The CDR3 spans 14 residues. CDR3 DNA sequence: TGTGCCAGCAGCTCCCCCCCTCTAGGGACCGAGCAGTACTTC. The encoded protein is CASSSPPLGTEQYF.

This chain connects TRBV10-3 to TRBJ1-1; D not resolved. Between the trimmed V and J ends, which lost 4 bases and 6 bases, there was a span of 18 bases. CDR1 and CDR2 from the germline V gene are ENHRY and SYGVKD. The CDR3 runs to 15 residues. CDR3 sequence reads: CAISVDPYRGAEAFF. The CDR3 DNA follows: TGTGCCATCAGTGTCGACCCCTACCGGGGAGCTGAAGCTTTCTTT.

This chain connects TRBV6-1 to TRBJ2-3; the D gene is possibly TRBD2 (6 bases). Per germline, CDR1 MNHNS and CDR2 SASEGT. Trimming removed 9 bases at V and 5 bases at J, with 12 bases between. CDR3 size: 12 residues. In nucleotides, the CDR3 is TGTGCCAGTTGGGAGGTAGAAGATACGCAGTATTTT. Amino acid sequence: CASWEVEDTQYF.

The chain uses TRBV7-2 and TRBJ2-5; D possibly matches TRBD1 or TRBD2 (5 bases each). V was clipped by 4 bases and J by 2 bases, with 8 bases between them. Germline V lookup: CDR1 SGHTA, CDR2 FQGNSA. This CDR3 has 13 amino acids. The CDR3 here is CASSSGAQETQYF. CDR3 coding DNA: TGTGCCAGCAGCTCCGGGGCACAAGAGACCCAGTACTTC.

In its sample, this clone was seen a few times. In DNA form, the CDR3 reads TGCGCCAGCGCATTCAGCGGGGGGGCCCTGGATACGCAGTATTTT. Translated, it gives CASAFSGGALDTQYF. The chain recombines TRBV10-1 with TRBJ2-3, with TRBD2 matching over 10 bases. Germline V gene sequence: CDR1 WNHNN, CDR2 SYGVQD (reference sequence). The CDR3 length is 15 residues. V shed 8 bases and J 6 bases; nucleotides not matched to a gene: 11.

This chain links TRBV9 with TRBJ2-3, with TRBD2 identical over 10 bases. The CDR3 is 18 residues long. The germline CDR1 and CDR2 sequences are SGDLS and YYNGEE. V was clipped by 0 bases and J by 2 bases; unmatched bases: 9. As DNA, the CDR3 is TGTGCCAGCAGCGTAGCTACGTCGAGCGGGGGGGCCACAGATACGCAGTATTTT. Protein: CASSVATSSGGATDTQYF.

V usage is TRBV14 and J usage is TRBJ2-7; no definite D call. This CDR3 has 13 amino acids. Trimming removed 0 bases at V and 9 bases at J, with 12 bases between. The V gene's germline CDR1 is SGHDN and CDR2 FVKESK. The CDR3 is CASSQDPLWRQYF. The CDR3 DNA sequence: TGTGCCAGCAGCCAAGATCCCCTGTGGCGGCAGTACTTC. Combining the CDR3 with reference TRBV14 and TRBJ2-7 gives the whole variable domain EAGVTQFPSHSVIEKGQTVTLRCDPISGHDNLYWYRRVMGKEIKFLLHFVKESKQDESGMPNNRFLAERTGGTYSTLKVQPAELEDSGVYFCASSQDPLWRQYFGPGTRLTVT.

The gene calls are TRBV5-6 and TRBJ2-3; TRBD1 matches at 8 bases. The CDR3 is 16 amino acids. The V gene's germline CDR1 is SGHDT and CDR2 YYEEEE. J lost 1 base, V lost 2 bases, and 6 bases had no gene match. CDR3 in DNA: TGTGCCAGCAGCTTTGACAGGGGTAAACGCACAGATACGCAGTATTTT. Its protein is CASSFDRGKRTDTQYF. The whole variable domain, filled in from reference TRBV5-6 and TRBJ2-3, reads DAGVTQSPTHLIKTRGQQVTLRCSPKSGHDTVSWYQQALGQGPQFIFQYYEEEERQRGNFPDRFSGHQFPNYSSELNVNALLLGDSALYLCASSFDRGKRTDTQYFGPGTRLTVL.

This chain joins TRBV6-1 and TRBJ1-1; D call uncertain. CDR1 and CDR2 from the germline V gene are MNHNS and SASEGT. Trimming stripped 6 bases from V and 0 bases from J, with 8 bases between. The CDR3 consists of 13 residues. CDR3 sequence: CASRGSLNTEAFF. CDR3 sequence (DNA): TGTGCCAGCAGGGGCAGTTTGAACACTGAAGCTTTCTTT.